Included here is one T cell receptor (beta chain) sequence, with context. This clonotype was recorded once. The antigen this receptor binds is unknown. Per-base quality was not reported, and no clone a single base away is much larger than it. One read offers little support. TCR beta CDR3 regions were amplified from RNA transcripts for repertoire sequencing. The first round of RT-PCR was done with HTBI primers and the Qiagen OneStep RT-PCR kit, and was followed by a second round of multiplex PCR, then size selection and purification. Libraries were sequenced paired-end with 100 bp reads on an Illumina HiSeq2000. Per the source publication's procedure: SOAPnuke was used to process the reads, throwing out any read that had adapters, had uncalled bases, had a mean Phred below 15, or lacked an exact constant-primer or identifier match. COPE v1.2.5 was used to merge high-quality paired reads. Each unique nucleotide sequence was defined as a clonotype, and clonotypes were aligned to IMGT TRB V, D and J references with MiTCR v1.1. Only V-J combinations with frequency above 0.0001 were analysed, covering over 99% of repertoires. A TCR clonal expansion and chaos score per V-J combination was defined as the ratio of F50 clonal expansion to chaos observed in the TCRdist matrix. Welch's t-statistics and random forest were used to narrow the features down to 10 to 15 V-J combinations, which were then fed into a naive Bayes classifier. The similarity between thyroid and blood repertoires was quantified using the Morisita-Horn index. The public reads were run again by TCRdb, first through fastp at Q25 and then through MiXCR, and only productive beta chains were kept. Rows merge per CDR3 protein into single entries with the most common DNA and genes. These V and J calls originate from TCRdb's pipeline instead of the authors' own analysis. The table for this sample lists 900,000 to 1,200,000 distinct CDR3 sequences; approximately 35% of them were counted only once. Around 10% of the sample comes from the top ten.

CDR1 SGHKS and CDR2 YYEKEE are derived from the germline V gene (reference sequence). The CDR3 starts with the cysteine, ends with the phenylalanine, and has 12 residues. Just CDR3 DNA is preserved here, 36 bases in frame from base 1. The junction shows trimming of 4 bases on V and 14 bases on J, plus 15 bases between the germline ends. These data originate in a study of Graves' ophthalmopathy and Graves' hyperthyroidism (dated by TCRdb to 2016 to 2019). Background for the entire study: Stable hyperthyroidism was defined as no progression to ophthalmopathy within 18 months of follow-up. The study used TCR beta repertoire signatures to distinguish Graves' ophthalmopathy from Graves' hyperthyroidism and to predict progression to ophthalmopathy. In total, 135 blood samples were TCR-sequenced: approximately 42 ophthalmopathy, about 75 hyperthyroidism and roughly 17 hyperthyroidism-to-ophthalmopathy patients. To explore V-J signatures that distinguish ophthalmopathy from hyperthyroidism, a discovery set of about a hundred patients was enrolled, made up of 43 with ophthalmopathy and under 65 with stable hyperthyroidism. For independent validation, a separate cohort was made up of approximately 19 hyperthyroidism patients plus 17 patients who later progressed from hyperthyroidism to ophthalmopathy. T-cell repertoires of thyroid tissue and blood were compared in over five hyperthyroidism patients. Following sampling, methimazole starting at 30 mg daily was administered to hyperthyroidism patients, and high-dose intravenous methylprednisolone was administered to ophthalmopathy patients. The study at large found these results: In validation, the model predicted ophthalmopathy progression with about 70% sensitivity and less than 80% specificity; some 13 predicted patients were CT-confirmed with GO in a median of 6.5 months. Most expanded thyroid clonotypes with a frequency above 0.001 also appeared in blood, which suggests that blood repertoires may reflect the immune response in the thyroid. Ophthalmopathy was separated from stable hyperthyroidism by the 13-signature model with around 89% sensitivity and about 81% specificity in cross-validation and with 80%/75% in the test set. Sample size was not statistically predetermined, and group allocation was not concealed from the investigators.

The hyperthyroidism patients were 18 to 65 years old and newly diagnosed, with a disease duration of less than 2 months. Anyone with other autoimmune diseases, uncontrolled infections, pregnancy or lactation was excluded from the study. Clinical symptoms, serum thyroxine, TRAb, thyroid ultrasound and orbital computed tomography formed the basis of the diagnosis. Trizol reagent was used to extract the total RNA, and its quality was then checked on an Agilent 2100 Bioanalyzer. Rearrangement joined TRBV5-5 to TRBJ1-4; too little of a D gene remains to name it. Material for sequencing was peripheral blood or thyroid tissue (not recorded which). This clonotype originated in an adult man with Graves' hyperthyroidism. The CDR3: CASSKAQDHLFF. The nucleotide sequence reads TGTGCCAGCAGCAAGGCCCAAGACCACCTGTTTTTT.